The TCR beta chain described here comes from a study of Graves' ophthalmopathy and Graves' hyperthyroidism (dated by TCRdb to the late 2010s). For context, the study as a whole: Hyperthyroidism was defined as stable when no progression to ophthalmopathy occurred within 18 months of follow-up. The study used signatures of the TCR beta repertoire to tell Graves' ophthalmopathy apart from Graves' hyperthyroidism and to predict which patients would progress to ophthalmopathy. In total, some 140 blood samples were TCR-sequenced: around 42 ophthalmopathy, around 75 hyperthyroidism and roughly 17 hyperthyroidism-to-ophthalmopathy patients. To explore V-J signatures that distinguish ophthalmopathy from hyperthyroidism, a discovery set of about a hundred patients was enrolled, made up of over 40 with ophthalmopathy and 55 to 65 with stable hyperthyroidism. For independent validation, a separate cohort was made up of 18 to 20 hyperthyroidism patients plus 17 patients who later progressed from hyperthyroidism to ophthalmopathy. T-cell repertoires of thyroid tissue and blood were compared in over 5 hyperthyroidism patients. Once sampling was done, hyperthyroidism patients were given methimazole at a starting dose of 30 mg daily, while ophthalmopathy patients were given high-dose intravenous methylprednisolone. What the work shows at the level of the full study, not this receptor alone: No statistical method was used to predetermine the sample size, and group allocation was not hidden from the investigators. Most expanded thyroid clonotypes with frequency above 0.001 were also detected in blood, suggesting blood repertoires may reflect the thyroid immune response. Ophthalmopathy was separated from stable hyperthyroidism by the 13-signature model with 85% to 90% sensitivity and approximately 84% specificity in cross-validation and with 80%/75% in the test set. In validation, the model predicted ophthalmopathy progression with about 71% sensitivity and roughly 78% specificity; more than ten predicted patients were CT-confirmed with GO in a median of around 6 months.

This clonotype was counted at least ten times. This clone's antigen is unknown. No much larger clonotype is one base removed from it; base qualities were not supplied. Hyperthyroidism patients were newly diagnosed, were aged 18 to 65 years, and had a disease duration under 2 months. Patients with other autoimmune diseases, uncontrolled infections, pregnancy or lactation were excluded from the study. Diagnosis relied on clinical symptoms, serum thyroxine, TRAb, thyroid ultrasound and orbital computed tomography. Total RNA was extracted with Trizol reagent and quality-checked on an Agilent 2100 Bioanalyzer. From a lookup of the germline V gene, CDR1 and CDR2 are SGHDT and YYEEEE. The CDR3 numbers 15 residues from cysteine through phenylalanine. Only CDR3 DNA remains: 45 bases, in frame from the first base. V and J are truncated by 0 bases and 0 bases respectively, leaving an intervening sequence of 7 bases.

TCR beta CDR3 regions were amplified from RNA transcripts for repertoire sequencing. The first round was an RT-PCR using HTBI primers with the Qiagen OneStep RT-PCR kit, and this first round was followed by a second-round multiplex PCR, then size selection and purification. Sequencing of the libraries was carried out on an Illumina HiSeq2000 in paired-end mode with 100 bp reads. Under the source paper's analysis protocol: Reads were processed with SOAPnuke, discarding reads with adapters, uncalled bases, mean Phred below 15, or no exact constant-primer or identifier match. COPE v1.2.5 was used to merge high-quality paired reads. Clonotypes were defined as unique nucleotide sequences and were aligned to IMGT TRB V, D and J references using MiTCR v1.1. The analysis was limited to V-J combinations with a frequency above 0.0001, which together covered around 99% of the repertoires. For each V-J combination, a TCR clonal expansion and chaos score was defined as the ratio of F50 clonal expansion to chaos observed in the TCRdist matrix. Welch's t-statistics and random forest were used to narrow the features down to 10 to 15 V-J combinations, which were then fed into a naive Bayes classifier. The similarity between thyroid and blood repertoires was quantified using the Morisita-Horn index. TCRdb applied fastp at Q25 and MiXCR to the public reads, then kept only in-frame beta chains. Each entry is one CDR3 protein sequence, shown with its most common DNA and genes. It is TCRdb's table, rather than the study itself, that gives the V and J calls and clone size. Recorded for this sample are around 1,000,000 distinct CDR3 sequences; about 36% of them occurred a single time. The top ten constitute 11% of the sample.

The sequenced material came from peripheral blood or thyroid tissue (not recorded which). The rearrangement combines TRBV5-6 with TRBJ1-5; there is no confident call for the D gene. The receptor was isolated from an adult man with Graves' hyperthyroidism. The DNA sequence reads TGTGCCAGCAGCTTGGGTCTGGATAGCAATCAGCCCCAGCATTTT. Its translation reads: CASSLGLDSNQPQHF.